A single sample is the source of the 23 T cell receptor beta chains below, sequenced in a study of chemoradiotherapy in HPV16-positive cancers. Libraries were prepared by immunoSEQ multiplex PCR; TCRdb keeps only in-frame clonotypes and omits some of them. In the table there are fewer than 3,000 clones, 70% to 80% of which are singletons. Specimen: tumor tissue, collected from a patient who underwent chemoradiotherapy. These receptors were taken from a human donor with HPV-associated anogenital cancer.

V is TRBV21-1 and J is TRBJ2-1; the table's D call, TRBD2, has no DNA check behind it. TRBV21-1 is classified as a pseudogene. CDR3 length equals 19 residues. CDR3 nucleotide sequence: TGTGCCAGCAGCAAACGAGAGACTAGAGGGGGGGGCAGGCCGGATGAGCAGTTCTTC. This sequence encodes CASSKRETRGGGRPDEQFF.

The chain joins TRBV6-1 to TRBJ1-5; 9 bases map to TRBD1. V was clipped by 0 bases and J by 7 bases; unmatched bases: 4. The germline CDR1 and CDR2 sequences are MNHNS and SASEGT. This CDR3 has 15 amino acids. The CDR3 reads CASSEAGTGFQPQHF. Here the CDR3 DNA reads TGTGCCAGCAGTGAAGCCGGGACAGGGTTCCAGCCCCAGCATTTT.

The chain recombines TRBV5-4 with TRBJ2-2; D gene unclear. Per the germline V gene, CDR1 is SGHNT and CDR2 is YYREEE (reference sequence). This CDR3 spans 15 amino acids. Trimming removed 4 bases at V and 3 bases at J, with 13 bases between. The CDR3 region has the DNA TGTGCCAGCAGCCCGCAAGCCTTAGACACCGGGGAGCTGTTTTTT. The encoded protein is CASSPQALDTGELFF.

The chain joins TRBV4-3 to TRBJ1-1; weak D call: TRBD1 (6 bases). The CDR3 is 13 amino acids. V lost 2 bases to trimming and J lost 8 bases, with 12 bases between them. Germline lookup yields CDR1 LGHNA and CDR2 YSLEER. CDR3 region: CASSQIGQGEAFF. The DNA of the CDR3 is TGCGCCAGCAGCCAAATAGGTCAGGGGGAAGCTTTCTTT.

A few counts support this clone. The chain combines TRBV6-7 with TRBJ2-1; D may be TRBD1 (6 bases). TRBV6-7 is treated as an ORF (open reading frame) with a function not yet certain. V was trimmed by 0 bases and J by 7 bases, leaving 16 bases between them. CDR3 length equals 16 residues. The CDR3 region is CASSYSQGSIGNEQFF. DNA of the CDR3: TGTGCCAGCAGTTACTCGCAGGGGAGTATAGGAAATGAGCAGTTCTTC.

The V call is TRBV19, the J call TRBJ2-7; TRBD2 is a possible D gene (6 bases). In germline, CDR1 is LNHDA, CDR2 SQIVND (reference sequence). V dropped 1 base and J dropped 3 bases, with 13 bases sitting between them. This CDR3 region has 15 residues. CDR3 region: CASSIGGAGGYEQYF. The CDR3 nucleotides are TGTGCCAGTAGTATAGGGGGTGCCGGGGGCTACGAGCAGTACTTC.

The chain joins TRBV6-5 to TRBJ2-7, with 14 positions matching TRBD2. Germline lookup yields CDR1 MNHEY and CDR2 SVGAGI. J lost 6 bases, V lost 6 bases, and 4 bases had no gene match. The CDR3 runs to 14 residues. In DNA, the CDR3 is TGTGCCAGCAGGCCCGGGACTAGCGGGGGCGAGCAGTACTTC. Amino acids: CASRPGTSGGEQYF.

The chain links TRBV6-5 to TRBJ2-1, with D uncertain. CDR1 and CDR2 (germline): MNHEY, SVGAGI. V was cut by 0 bases and J by 0 bases, with 9 bases left in between. The CDR3 runs 16 residues. The CDR3 loop is CASSYSDESSYNEQFF. The CDR3, as DNA: TGTGCCAGCAGTTACTCCGACGAGAGCTCCTACAATGAGCAGTTCTTC.

The chain employs TRBV4-1 and TRBJ2-3; TRBD1 or TRBD2 may be the D gene (5 bases each). Germline-derived CDR1 and CDR2 are MGHRA and YSYEKL. This CDR3 has 18 residues. Trimming left V 0 bases short and J 4 bases short, with 20 bases between. DNA of the CDR3: TGCGCCAGCAGCCAAGAACCGCCCGGGGACCCCTTCGCAGATACGCAGTATTTT. Translating gives CASSQEPPGDPFADTQYF.

The rearrangement joins TRBV11-1 to TRBJ2-3; 8 bases align to TRBD2. Trimming at V came to 5 bases and at J to 2 bases, leaving 6 bases not matched to a gene. This CDR3 is built from 15 residues. CDR1 and CDR2 from the germline V gene are SGHAT and FQDESV (reference sequence). The CDR3 loop reads CASSKRGGITDTQYF. In DNA, the CDR3 is TGTGCCAGCAGCAAACGCGGGGGGATCACAGATACGCAGTATTTT. Variable domain in full (rest from reference TRBV11-1 and TRBJ2-3): EAEVAQSPRYKITEKSQAVAFWCDPISGHATLYWYRQILGQGPELLVQFQDESVVDDSQLPKDRFSAERLKGVDSTLKIQPAELGDSAMYLCASSKRGGITDTQYFGPGTRLTVL.

The chain links TRBV10-2 to TRBJ1-6, with D possibly matching TRBD1 (6 bases). V lost 6 bases, J lost 6 bases, and 15 bases lay in between. Per germline, CDR1 WSHSY and CDR2 SAAADI. The CDR3 consists of 15 residues. The CDR3 loop reads CASSPGGGPNSPLHF. The CDR3 region has the DNA TGCGCCAGCAGCCCCGGGGGGGGGCCTAATTCACCCCTCCACTTT.

The chain uses TRBV14 and TRBJ1-4; a weak D match, TRBD1 (6 bases). The CDR3 length is 14 residues. The V end lost 1 base, the J end lost 5 bases, and 8 bases lay between the germline ends. Germline-derived CDR1 and CDR2 are SGHDN and FVKESK. The CDR3 spells CASSQGTVNEKLFF. The DNA of the CDR3 is TGTGCCAGCAGCCAAGGGACAGTGAATGAAAAACTGTTTTTT. Full variable domain (remainder filled in from reference TRBV14 and TRBJ1-4): EAGVTQFPSHSVIEKGQTVTLRCDPISGHDNLYWYRRVMGKEIKFLLHFVKESKQDESGMPNNRFLAERTGGTYSTLKVQPAELEDSGVYFCASSQGTVNEKLFFGSGTQLSVL.

This sequence joins TRBV9 and TRBJ1-1; D perhaps matches TRBD1 (5 bases). Germline V gene sequence: CDR1 SGDLS, CDR2 YYNGEE. This CDR3 contains 14 residues. With 0 bases removed from V and 5 bases from J, the gap between germline ends came to 11 bases. For the CDR3, the DNA is TGTGCCAGCAGCGTAGTGTCGGGGGGGACTGAAGCTTTCTTT. Its protein product is CASSVVSGGTEAFF. Full variable domain (rest looked up from reference TRBV9 and TRBJ1-1): DSGVTQTPKHLITATGQRVTLRCSPRSGDLSVYWYQQSLDQGLQFLIQYYNGEERAKGNILERFSAQQFPDLHSELNLSSLELGDSALYFCASSVVSGGTEAFFGQGTRLTVV.

The table lists this clone with a few counts. This chain connects TRBV7-9 to TRBJ1-2, with 12 bases aligning to TRBD1. The V segment lost 5 bases and the J segment 8 bases; nucleotides outside the gene matches: 3. This CDR3 has 13 amino acids. CDR1 and CDR2 (germline): SEHNR, FQNEAQ (reference sequence). The DNA of the CDR3 is TGTGCCAGCAGCGCTGGGACAGGGGGCGGCTACACCTTC. Protein sequence: CASSAGTGGGYTF.

The count of this clone is one. This sequence joins TRBV29-1 and TRBJ1-5, with no clear D. Trimming removed 0 bases at V and 9 bases at J, with 9 bases between. Per the germline V gene, CDR1 is SQVTM and CDR2 is ANQGSEA. This CDR3 contains 12 residues. CDR3 region: CSVEDPPGPQHF. The CDR3 nucleotides read TGCAGCGTTGAAGATCCCCCCGGGCCCCAGCATTTT.

This clone was recorded once. This chain links TRBV30 with TRBJ1-5; D gene ambiguous. This CDR3 spans 13 amino acids. Trimming took off 2 bases at V and 1 base at J, with 6 bases between the two ends. The V gene's germline CDR1 is GTSNPN and CDR2 SVGIG (reference sequence). The CDR3: CAWSSSSNQPQHF. CDR3 nucleotides: TGTGCCTGGAGTTCCTCCAGCAATCAGCCCCAGCATTTT.

The J gene is TRBJ2-6, the V gene TRBV30; the D is unclear. The CDR3 is made up of 15 amino acids. Trimming pared 3 bases from V and 7 bases from J, leaving 16 bases between. Germline-derived CDR1 and CDR2 are GTSNPN and SVGIG (reference sequence). In nucleotides, the CDR3 is TGTGCCTGGAGCCTAGACGCGGCCGGAGCCAACGTCCTGACTTTC. Translated: CAWSLDAAGANVLTF.

V usage is TRBV21-1 and J usage is TRBJ2-1. TRBV21-1 is classified as a pseudogene. The CDR3 is 12 amino acids. The chain's CDR3 is CASSIRLGEQFF. The CDR3 DNA is TGTGCCAGCAGCATCAGATTGGGTGAGCAGTTCTTC.

This clone came up once. The chain joins TRBV5-3 to TRBJ1-4; TRBD1 agrees at 9 bases. TRBV5-3 is an ORF, with its function uncertain. CDR3 length: 14 amino acids. The trim removed 8 bases at V and 10 bases at J, leaving 12 bases unmatched. The DNA of the CDR3 is TGTGCCAGCAGCCAGGACAGGGGCGATGGAAAACTGTTTTTT. Amino acid sequence: CASSQDRGDGKLFF.

V gene TRBV2 combines with J gene TRBJ1-1; 10 positions match TRBD1. The CDR3 sequence is 14 residues long. V gave up 6 bases and J gave up 7 bases; unmatched junction bases: 8. CDR1 SNHLY and CDR2 FYNNEI come from the germline V gene. DNA for the CDR3: TGTGCCAGCAGCCGGGACAGGGGACCTCGTGAAGCTTTCTTT. It is translated as CASSRDRGPREAFF.

The gene calls are TRBV10-3 and TRBJ1-4, with 11 positions matching TRBD1. Germline CDR1 is ENHRY and CDR2 is SYGVKD. This CDR3 comprises 16 residues. J gave up 2 bases and V 3 bases, and 2 bases lay outside the gene matches. The CDR3 is CAISDRDRGTNEKLFF. The CDR3 region has the DNA TGTGCCATCAGTGATAGGGACAGGGGGACTAATGAAAAACTGTTTTTT.

This chain uses TRBV5-6 with TRBJ1-6; D is uncertain. Trimming cost V 0 bases and J 0 bases, with 7 bases left between them. This CDR3 is 16 amino acids long. The germline CDR1 and CDR2 sequences are SGHDT and YYEEEE. The CDR3 loop reads CASSLALGSYNSPLHF. The CDR3 DNA reads as TGTGCCAGCAGCTTGGCCTTGGGCTCCTATAATTCACCCCTCCACTTT.

V usage is TRBV27 and J usage is TRBJ2-5, with D perhaps matching TRBD2 (6 bases). Trimming stripped 5 bases from V and 9 bases from J, with 16 bases between. This CDR3 contains 13 residues. Germline V gene sequence: CDR1 MNHEY, CDR2 SMNVEV (reference sequence). DNA for the CDR3: TGTGCCAGCAGTCCGGGGGTCAGGGTGGCCCAGTACTTC. It yields the protein CASSPGVRVAQYF.